Each of the 7 T cell receptor beta chains below was sequenced from the same sample in a study of T-cell memory formation after mild COVID-19. MiXCR, run by TCRdb on the 5' RACE reads, gives a single entry per CDR3 protein. In the table there are about 440,000 distinct CDR3 sequences, about 19% of which are singletons. The material sequenced was PBMCs or a T cell subset sorted from them (not recorded which). Every receptor here comes from an adult woman who had mild COVID-19 (a few samples of this study predate the infection). Cell type and time point are not known.

V and J are TRBV6-1 and TRBJ2-7, with TRBD1 identical over 10 bases. Germline V gene data show CDR1 as MNHNS and CDR2 as SASEGT. CDR3 size: 14 residues. V gave up 6 bases and J gave up 6 bases; unmatched junction bases: 8. CDR3 nucleotides: TGTGCCAGCAGACCCGGGACAGGGGAACGCGAGCAGTACTTC. It yields the protein CASRPGTGEREQYF.

The genes are TRBV29-1 and TRBJ2-5; D tentatively reads TRBD1 or TRBD2 (6 bases each). The CDR3 is made up of 13 amino acids. Between the trimmed V and J ends, which lost 7 bases and 4 bases, there was a span of 16 bases. Germline CDR1 SQVTM, CDR2 ANQGSEA. CDR3 sequence reads: CSAEGGRGETQYF. The CDR3 DNA is TGCAGCGCAGAGGGGGGAAGAGGAGAGACCCAGTACTTC.

This clonotype appeared a few times. The chain is built from TRBV27 and TRBJ2-3; D perhaps matches TRBD2 (6 bases). Trimming removed 4 bases at V and 0 bases at J, with 11 bases between. The germline CDR1 and CDR2 sequences are MNHEY and SMNVEV (reference sequence). The CDR3 contains 15 residues. As DNA, the CDR3 is TGTGCCAGCAGTTCCCTCGGGGGTAGCACAGATACGCAGTATTTT. Amino acid sequence: CASSSLGGSTDTQYF.

This rearrangement joins TRBV12-3 or TRBV12-4 to TRBJ2-5; D remains ambiguous. This CDR3 is built from 15 residues. V lost 5 bases, J lost 5 bases, and 18 bases lay in between. The CDR3 spells CASSPAGEAAETQYF. As DNA, the CDR3 is TGTGCCAGCAGTCCCGCCGGTGAGGCGGCGGAGACCCAGTACTTC.

This chain links TRBV5-1 with TRBJ2-3; TRBD2 agrees at 8 bases. J gave up 6 bases and V 4 bases, and 10 bases lay outside the gene matches. Germline lookup yields CDR1 SGHRS and CDR2 YFSETQ. The CDR3 consists of 15 residues. The CDR3 DNA follows: TGCGCCAGCAGCGAAGCGGGGGCGAGCGCCGATACGCAGTATTTT. It specifies CASSEAGASADTQYF.

In this sample, this clonotype turned up a few times. This chain uses TRBV4-3 with TRBJ1-5; D ambiguous. The V end was cut by 0 bases, the J end by 6 bases, with 9 bases between. CDR1 LGHNA and CDR2 YSLEER come from the germline V gene. This CDR3 comprises 14 residues. CDR3 in amino acids: CASSQDGGGQPQHF. DNA for the CDR3: TGCGCCAGCAGCCAAGATGGTGGTGGTCAGCCCCAGCATTTT.

In DNA form, the CDR3 reads TGTGCCAGCAGCTTAGATGCAGGGTACATGACTGAAGCTTTCTTT. Its translation is CASSLDAGYMTEAFF. The chain recombines TRBV7-9 with TRBJ1-1, with D perhaps TRBD1 (5 bases). Trimming took off 1 base at V and 5 bases at J, with 14 bases between the two ends. Germline CDR1 SEHNR, CDR2 FQNEAQ (reference sequence). The CDR3 has 15 residues. The full variable domain, rest sourced from reference TRBV7-9 and TRBJ1-1, is DTGVSQNPRHKITKRGQNVTFRCDPISEHNRLYWYRQTLGQGPEFLTYFQNEAQLEKSRLLSDRFSAERPKGSFSTLEIQRTEQGDSAMYLCASSLDAGYMTEAFFGQGTRLTVV.